Shown below are 14 T cell receptor beta chains from a single sample sequenced in a study of T cells in Graves' hyperthyroidism and ophthalmopathy. TCR beta CDR3 region amplification was performed from RNA transcripts. Initially, a first-round RT-PCR of the TCR CDR3 employed the HTBI primer set. MiXCR, run by TCRdb on the multiplex PCR reads, gives a single entry per CDR3 protein. The sample lists approximately 510,000 distinct CDR3 sequences; 46% were seen once. Sequencing input: peripheral blood or thyroid tissue (not recorded which). Receptors were obtained from an adult woman with Graves' disease, either hyperthyroidism or ophthalmopathy (not recorded which).

Regarding this clonotype: Compared with germline, one end of the junction differs, possibly owing to a read error. The chain has TRBV4-1 and TRBJ1-1; 8 positions agree with TRBD1. Germline-derived CDR1 and CDR2 are MGHRA and YSYEKL. This CDR3 comprises 14 residues. The CDR3: CASTRGQDYTEAFF. Here the CDR3 DNA reads TGTGCCAGCACCCGGGGACAGGACTACACTGAAGCTTTCTTT.

The sample holds a few counts of this clonotype. The gene calls are TRBV6-6 and TRBJ2-7, with TRBD2 matching 9 bases. Trimming at V came to 6 bases and at J to 3 bases, leaving 6 bases not matched to a gene. Per germline, CDR1 MNHNY and CDR2 SVGAGI (reference sequence). The CDR3 extends over 14 amino acids. In nucleotides, the CDR3 is TGTGCCAGCAGACTAGCGGGTGTTCTCTACGAGCAGTACTTC. This sequence encodes CASRLAGVLYEQYF.

There are many counts of this clonotype. The chain employs TRBV15 and TRBJ2-1, with D unresolved. Germline assignment: CDR1 LNHNV and CDR2 YYDKDF (reference sequence). Trimming pared 3 bases from V and 0 bases from J, leaving 12 bases between. CDR3 length: 16 amino acids. CDR3 in DNA: TGTGCCACCAGCAGGCACGACACGAGCTCCTACAATGAGCAGTTCTTC. It yields the protein CATSRHDTSSYNEQFF.

The rearrangement links TRBV10-2 to TRBJ2-7; possibly TRBD1 for D (6 bases). CDR1 is WSHSY, CDR2 SAAADI, per germline. Trimming pared 7 bases from V and 4 bases from J, leaving 23 bases between. The CDR3 has 16 amino acids. The CDR3 loop is CASNGLGAGKLYEQYF. The CDR3 DNA follows: TGCGCCAGCAACGGTCTGGGGGCAGGGAAGTTATACGAGCAGTACTTC.

The rearrangement links TRBV7-8 to TRBJ1-3, with a tentative D call TRBD1 (5 bases). The CDR3 spans 14 residues. The V gene lost 3 bases and the J gene lost 5 bases, with 11 bases spanning the gap. CDR1 SGHVS and CDR2 FQNEAQ come from the germline V gene. As DNA, the CDR3 is TGTGCCAGCAGCTTGGGGGAGCGGCGAAACACCATATATTTT. Translated: CASSLGERRNTIYF.

This clonotype has ten or more counts. This sequence joins TRBV6-2 or TRBV6-3 and TRBJ1-1, with D unclear. Per the germline V gene, CDR1 is MNHEY and CDR2 is SVGEGT. The length of the CDR3 is 13 residues. Between the trimmed V and J ends, which lost 5 bases and 1 base, there was a span of 8 bases. The CDR3 bases are TGTGCCAGCAGTCAAATGCAGAACACTGAAGCTTTCTTT. Amino acid sequence: CASSQMQNTEAFF.

As regards this clonotype: Just one base apart from a much larger clone, this may be a read error. The chain combines TRBV7-9 with TRBJ1-3, with D unresolved. Looked up from germline, CDR1 is SEHNR and CDR2 is FQNEAQ (reference sequence). The CDR3 has 11 amino acids. In nucleotides, the CDR3 is TGTGCCAGCAGCATTGGAAACACCACATATTTT. The encoded protein is CASSIGNTTYF.

This CDR3 reads CASSTQGSGTKQFF. CDR3 in DNA: TGTGCCAGCAGCACACAGGGATCCGGGACTAAGCAGTTCTTC. V is TRBV7-9 and J is TRBJ2-5; perhaps TRBD2 as D (7 bases). TRBJ2-1 matches the DNA end more closely, so the J call is doubtful. This CDR3 contains 14 residues. The germline V gene has CDR1 SEHNR and CDR2 FQNEAQ (reference sequence).

This clonotype was recorded many times. This chain connects TRBV7-2 to TRBJ2-7, with D unresolved. This CDR3 spans 14 amino acids. The germline gives CDR1 SGHTA, CDR2 FQGNSA. V shed 7 bases and J shed 5 bases, with 18 bases lying between them. CDR3 nucleotides: TGTGCCAGCACCCCCAGGTCCCGTGACGACGAGCAGTACTTC. Amino acids: CASTPRSRDDEQYF.

This clonotype was recorded a few times. This chain connects TRBV19 to TRBJ2-7, with D unclear. V lost 8 bases, J lost 4 bases, and 9 bases lay in between. This CDR3 region has 11 residues. Per the germline V gene, CDR1 is LNHDA and CDR2 is SQIVND (reference sequence). As DNA, the CDR3 is TGTGCCAGTGGTGCGATATACGAGCAGTACTTC. Its protein product is CASGAIYEQYF.

This clonotype was counted many times. V gene TRBV5-1 combines with J gene TRBJ1-1; tentative D call: TRBD1 (5 bases). Looked up from germline, CDR1 is SGHRS and CDR2 is YFSETQ. V lost 4 bases and J lost 4, with 20 bases in between. The CDR3 runs 16 residues. The CDR3 loop reads CASSPEAARVATEAFF. The DNA for the CDR3 is TGCGCCAGCAGCCCGGAAGCCGCCAGGGTGGCCACTGAAGCTTTCTTT. The full variable domain, in which reference TRBV5-1 and TRBJ1-1 provide the parts outside the CDR3, is KAGVTQTPRYLIKTRGQQVTLSCSPISGHRSVSWYQQTPGQGLQFLFEYFSETQRNKGNFPGRFSGRQFSNSRSEMNVSTLELGDSALYLCASSPEAARVATEAFFGQGTRLTVV.

This clonotype was found a few times. Here the CDR3 reads CASSPTALYGNQPQHF. DNA of the CDR3: TGTGCCAGCAGCCCAACAGCTCTCTATGGCAATCAGCCCCAGCATTTT. The chain uses TRBV12-3 or TRBV12-4 and TRBJ1-5; no reliable D call. The V and J ends lost 6 bases and 2 bases respectively, with 17 bases between them. This CDR3 region has 16 residues.

The rearrangement joins TRBV19 to TRBJ1-2; no clear D. Trimming cost V 8 bases and J 7 bases, with 20 bases left between them. In germline, CDR1 is LNHDA, CDR2 SQIVND (reference sequence). The CDR3 totals 14 residues. Here the CDR3 reads CASHQPGDGFGYTF. The CDR3 region has the DNA TGTGCCAGTCATCAACCGGGAGACGGTTTTGGCTACACCTTC.

A remark on this clonotype: In this CDR3 the conserved last residue, phenylalanine or tryptophan, is missing, so a read error is likely. It is unclear where the CDR3 begins or ends on the DNA, so no DNA is shown, and the CDR3 is as TCRdb lists it. The gene calls are TRBV7-9 and TRBJ2-6. Germline V gene lookup returns CDR1 SEHNR and CDR2 FQNEAQ (reference sequence). The length of the CDR3 is 9 amino acids, counting both ends. CDR3 amino acids: CASSTPRTS.